Sequencing of this T cell receptor (delta chain) was carried out in a study of gamma delta lymphoproliferative disorders and STAT genes. About the research overall: Delta libraries were made per EuroClonality-NGS working group procedure. Study observations and caveats: Control T cells likely spanned varied maturation stages, whereas leukemic cells were skewed toward terminal effectors. Low-frequency NGS calls may be less specific; leukemic clone sharing needs confirmation.

CDR1 is GEAIGNYY and CDR2 is EKD in the germline V gene. The CDR3 extends over 18 amino acids. Genomic DNA from isolated PBMCs served as the sequencing template. Healthy adult blood donors, age- and sex-matched, served as controls. TCRdb called clones anew from the multiplex PCR reads with CATT. Among approximately 1,200 delta-chain clones listed, 1.1% to 1.5% were seen once. This clone has more than one count but fewer than ten. Its antigen is not identified. This DNA's translation and the protein TCRdb lists, from a much larger clone, do not match at residue 3, likely due to a read error; the protein shown is translated from the DNA.

Sequenced: blood. The chain links TRDV2 to TRDJ1, with 7 bases identical to TRDD3. This receptor was identified in a human donor in good health. The CDR3 spells CAYDTLTGALLYTDKLIF. The CDR3 nucleotides read TGTGCCTATGACACCCTTACTGGGGCACTGTTGTACACCGATAAACTCATCTTT.